This T cell receptor (beta chain) is drawn from a study of OX40 agonist ivuxolimab in advanced cancers. Looking at the study overall: Males comprised around 80% of the group, whose mean age was approximately 62 years (range roughly 20 to 85). General observations from the study: Averaging showed that CD8+ T cells had more expanded clones than CD4+ did. With doses of 0.1 to 3.0 mg/kg, CD4+ and CD8+ blood T cells had undergone clonal expansion by week 6.

Using immunoSEQ multiplex PCR, the repertoire was profiled, and TCRdb retains in-frame clones only, with some absent. Among about 36,000 clones, 80% to 85% were seen once, and the ten largest hold 22%. The length of the CDR3 is 13 residues. The germline CDR1 and CDR2 sequences are KGHSH and LQKENI. The V end was cut by 2 bases, the J end by 3 bases, with 7 bases between. With respect to this clone: Its antigen is not known.

The material sequenced was CD4+ or CD8+ T cells sorted from blood, taken in a trial of the OX40 agonist ivuxolimab. The chain combines TRBV18 with TRBJ1-1, with D uncertain. This clonotype originated in an adult with an advanced solid tumor such as melanoma, head and neck, liver or kidney cancer. The CDR3 DNA sequence: TGTGCCAGCTCACCAGGAAGGGACACTGAAGCTTTCTTT. The encoded protein is CASSPGRDTEAFF.